One sample yielded the 18 T cell receptor beta chains listed below, sequenced in a study of blood T cells in healthy people across ages. Alongside a J-beta primer mix, a sample-barcoded 5' primer served in a second PCR lasting roughly 7 to 11 cycles. TCRdb fed the 5' RACE reads into MiXCR, producing one record per CDR3 protein. This table holds approximately 800,000 distinct CDR3 sequences, about 36% found once. The specimen sequenced was blood. The receptors shown here come from a man between 18 and 35 years old in good health.

V is TRBV14 and J is TRBJ2-1; 7 nucleotides agree with TRBD2. The CDR3 is 13 amino acids. Germline trimming cut 2 bases from V and 13 bases from J; bases unmatched to any gene: 8. Looked up from germline, CDR1 is SGHDN and CDR2 is FVKESK. CDR3 bases: TGTGCCAGCAGCCAATCCCCGGGGGGAAGACAGTTCTTC. Encoded protein: CASSQSPGGRQFF. Full variable domain (remainder filled in from reference TRBV14 and TRBJ2-1): EAGVTQFPSHSVIEKGQTVTLRCDPISGHDNLYWYRRVMGKEIKFLLHFVKESKQDESGMPNNRFLAERTGGTYSTLKVQPAELEDSGVYFCASSQSPGGRQFFGPGTRLTVL.

This chain joins TRBV3-1 and TRBJ2-3; 7 bases fit TRBD2. Germline values: CDR1 LGHDT, CDR2 YNNKEL (reference sequence). The CDR3 runs to 17 residues. The V and J ends lost 0 bases and 4 bases, in that order; junction bases with no gene match: 10. Here the CDR3 DNA reads TGTGCCAGCAGCCAAGACGCACCGGGACTAACCGCAGATACGCAGTATTTT. It encodes CASSQDAPGLTADTQYF.

This sequence joins TRBV7-2 and TRBJ2-1, with a weak D call TRBD2 (7 bases). The end of the DNA is better explained by TRBJ2-7, so the J call may be wrong. The CDR3 is made up of 17 amino acids. From germline, CDR1 is SGHTA and CDR2 FQGNSA. CDR3 protein: CASSLAGGGGRYNEQYF. CDR3 sequence (DNA): TGTGCCAGCAGCTTAGCTGGAGGGGGGGGCCGGTACAATGAGCAGTACTTC.

This clonotype was picked up one time. The chain's CDR3 is CASSQGVGGGELFF. In nucleotides, the CDR3 is TGCGCCAGCAGCCAAGGGGTAGGGGGCGGGGAGCTGTTTTTT. This chain uses TRBV4-3 with TRBJ2-2; possibly TRBD1 for D (6 bases). Trimming took off 1 base at V and 7 bases at J, with 10 bases between the two ends. This CDR3 contains 14 residues. Germline values: CDR1 LGHNA, CDR2 YSLEER.

The V call is TRBV10-3, the J call TRBJ2-1; D is unresolved. Trimming took 0 bases from V and 0 from J, leaving 9 bases between them. This CDR3 comprises 16 residues. Germline-derived CDR1 and CDR2 are ENHRY and SYGVKD. As DNA, the CDR3 is TGTGCCATCAGTGAGTCGATGGCGCGCTCCTACAATGAGCAGTTCTTC. This translates into CAISESMARSYNEQFF.

This clonotype was observed a handful of times. This rearrangement joins TRBV6-5 to TRBJ2-2, with 10 bases identical to TRBD2. V was clipped by 6 bases and J by 2 bases; unmatched bases: 6. The length of the CDR3 is 16 residues. Per the germline V gene, CDR1 is MNHEY and CDR2 is SVGAGI. The CDR3, as DNA: TGTGCCAGCAGGCCAACTAGCGGGAAAAACACCGGGGAGCTGTTTTTT. This translates into CASRPTSGKNTGELFF.

As for this clonotype: Its ends do not fully match the called genes, so a read error is possible. The chain has TRBV18 and TRBJ1-2; D call uncertain. Germline CDR1 and CDR2: KGHSH and LQKENI. CDR3 length: 14 residues. CDR3 loop: CASSPDSQPYGYIF. CDR3 nucleotide sequence: TGTGCCAGCTCACCCGACTCCCAACCCTATGGCTACATCTTC.

There are a few counts of this clonotype. The CDR3 reads CAISIPKRTSGGVNEQFF. DNA of the CDR3: TGTGCCATCAGCATACCCAAGAGGACTAGCGGGGGGGTCAATGAGCAGTTCTTC. The gene calls are TRBV10-3 and TRBJ2-1, with 15 bases matching TRBD2. The CDR3 has 18 residues. V was clipped by 6 bases and J by 6 bases; unmatched bases: 12. Germline CDR1 reads ENHRY; CDR2 reads SYGVKD.

This clonotype showed up just a few times. This chain connects TRBV7-9 to TRBJ1-1; 8 bases fit TRBD1. The germline CDR1 and CDR2 sequences are SEHNR and FQNEAQ (reference sequence). There are 14 residues in the CDR3. Trimming took 4 bases from V and 8 from J; bases not matched to a gene: 9. CDR3 coding DNA: TGTGCCAGCAGCTCCGAGCAGGGGGCCTCGGAAGCTTTCTTT. Protein product: CASSSEQGASEAFF.

This rearrangement joins TRBV5-4 to TRBJ2-5, with 7 bases lining up with TRBD2. V gave up 0 bases and J gave up 1 base; unmatched junction bases: 3. The CDR3 runs to 15 residues. Germline V lookup: CDR1 SGHNT, CDR2 YYREEE (reference sequence). The CDR3 region is CASSLGGGVQETQYF. The CDR3 bases are TGTGCCAGCAGCTTGGGCGGGGGAGTCCAAGAGACCCAGTACTTC.

On this clonotype itself: The junction shows a germline mismatch at one end, possibly a read error. The chain joins TRBV20-1 to TRBJ1-5; 7 nucleotides agree with TRBD1. Germline values: CDR1 DFQATT, CDR2 SNEGSKA (reference sequence). This CDR3 contains 12 residues. The CDR3 loop reads CSAGDSPQPRHF. The CDR3 DNA sequence: TGCAGTGCTGGGGACAGTCCGCAGCCCCGGCATTTT.

The J gene is TRBJ2-3, the V gene TRBV7-6; no firm D call. V was pared by 1 base and J by 3 bases, with 11 bases between. The CDR3 is 15 amino acids. Germline-derived CDR1 and CDR2 are SGHVS and FNYEAQ. The CDR3 loop is CASSLEALRTDTQYF. CDR3 nucleotides: TGTGCCAGCAGCTTAGAAGCTTTACGTACAGATACGCAGTATTTT.

To note about this clonotype: This may arise from a read error, as a much more abundant clone is one base away. The rearrangement uses TRBV7-8 and TRBJ2-7; a weak D match, TRBD2 (6 bases). V was clipped by 5 bases and J by 10 bases, with 21 bases between them. The CDR3 runs to 14 residues. CDR1 is SGHVS, CDR2 FQNEAQ, per germline. The CDR3 protein is CASSILTGWEAQYF. The DNA of the CDR3 is TGTGCCAGCAGCATCCTGACGGGGTGGGAGGCCCAGTACTTC.

The gene calls are TRBV4-2 and TRBJ1-4; a possible D gene is TRBD1 (5 bases). The CDR3 has 15 residues. Looked up from germline, CDR1 is LGHNA and CDR2 is YNFKEQ. The V and J ends lost 6 bases and 2 bases respectively, with 13 bases between them. CDR3 in DNA: TGTGCCAGCAGGGAACACAGGATCACTAATGAAAAACTGTTTTTT. Encoded protein: CASREHRITNEKLFF.

Concerning this clonotype: A single base separates this from a much larger clone, so it may be a read error. This CDR3 reads CASSLNYSETQYF. The CDR3 nucleotides read TGTGCCAGCAGTTTGAACTACAGTGAGACCCAGTACTTC. This sequence joins TRBV12-3 or TRBV12-4 and TRBJ2-5, with D unresolved. The CDR3 covers 13 residues. V lost 3 bases to trimming and J lost 5 bases, with 10 bases between them.

This clonotype occurred a few times. The chain is built from TRBV4-2 and TRBJ1-1; unclear D gene. CDR3 length: 15 amino acids. With 0 bases removed from V and 8 bases from J, the gap between germline ends came to 16 bases. CDR1 LGHNA and CDR2 YNFKEQ come from the germline V gene. The CDR3 sequence is CASSQDSPKTREAFF. The DNA of the CDR3 is TGTGCCAGCAGCCAAGACTCCCCGAAAACAAGGGAAGCTTTCTTT.

A remark on this clonotype: This may be a read error: a much more frequent sequence differs by one nucleotide. The V gene is TRBV6-6, the J gene TRBJ2-5; D is uncertain. The CDR3 is made up of 17 amino acids. Germline values: CDR1 MNHNY, CDR2 SVGAGI (reference sequence). V was clipped by 6 bases and J by 2 bases, with 22 bases between them. As DNA, the CDR3 is TGTGCCAGCAGCCGTAACAGCAACCCCATCATTCAAGAGACCCAGTACTTC. Translation gives CASSRNSNPIIQETQYF.

This clonotype has just a few counts. This sequence joins TRBV21-1 and TRBJ2-5. TRBV21-1 is described as a pseudogene. This CDR3 has 13 amino acids. The CDR3 bases are TGTGCCAGCAGCAAAGGGTTGTCGAGGACCCAGTACTTC. This codes for CASSKGLSRTQYF.